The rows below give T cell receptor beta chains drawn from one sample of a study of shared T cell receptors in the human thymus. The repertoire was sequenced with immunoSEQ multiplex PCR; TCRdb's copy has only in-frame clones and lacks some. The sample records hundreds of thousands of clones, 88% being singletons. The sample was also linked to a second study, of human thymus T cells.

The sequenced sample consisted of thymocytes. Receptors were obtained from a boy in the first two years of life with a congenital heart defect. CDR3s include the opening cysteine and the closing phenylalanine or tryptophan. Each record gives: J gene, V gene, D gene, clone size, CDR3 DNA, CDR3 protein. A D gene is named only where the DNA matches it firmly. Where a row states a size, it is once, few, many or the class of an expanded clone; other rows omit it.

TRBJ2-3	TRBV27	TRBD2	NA	TGTGCCAGCAGTTCTAAAAGCCCCCCGGGCGGGAGCGTTCCCACAGATACGCAGTATTTT	CASSSKSPPGGSVPTDTQYF
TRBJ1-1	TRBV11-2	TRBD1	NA	TGTGCCAGCAGCTCGCTGACAGGGTGTAAGACTGAAGCTTTCTTT	CASSSLTGCKTEAFF
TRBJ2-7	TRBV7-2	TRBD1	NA	TGTGCCAGCAGCTTAGAAAAGCGGACAGGGCGACGGTCCTACGAGCAGTACTTC	CASSLEKRTGRRSYEQYF
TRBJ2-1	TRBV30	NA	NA	TGTGCCTGGAGTGTACGAGGACGGGAGCCCCACAATGAGCAGTTCTTC	CAWSVRGREPHNEQFF
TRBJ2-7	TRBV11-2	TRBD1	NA	TGTGCCAGCAGCTTAGCATCGCCGGGACAGGGCACCGAGGACGAGCAGTACTTC	CASSLASPGQGTEDEQYF
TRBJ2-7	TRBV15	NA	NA	TGTGCCACCAGCAGAGATAATACACCCTCCTCCTACGAGCAGTACTTC	CATSRDNTPSSYEQYF
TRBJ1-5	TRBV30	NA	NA	TGTGCCTGGAGTCGCAGCCGGAAAGGGCGGGATCAGCCCCAGCATTTT	CAWSRSRKGRDQPQHF
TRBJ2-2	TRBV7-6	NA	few	TGTGCCAGCAGCTTATCCCCCAGGGTGAACACCGGGGAGCTGTTTTTT	CASSLSPRVNTGELFF
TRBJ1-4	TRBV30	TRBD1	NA	TGTGCCTGGAGTGGGGACAGGGATGAAAAACTGTTTTTT	CAWSGDRDEKLFF
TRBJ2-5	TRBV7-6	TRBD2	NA	TGTGCCAGCAGCTCACGGGCGGGAGTAAAGACCCAGTACTTC	CASSSRAGVKTQYF
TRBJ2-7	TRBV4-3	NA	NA	TGCGCCAGCAGCCAAGATTCAGGAGGGAGCGGCTACGAGCAGTACTTC	CASSQDSGGSGYEQYF
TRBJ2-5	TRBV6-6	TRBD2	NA	TGTGCCAGCAGTTTTAGCGGGCCCCAAGAGACCCAGTACTTC	CASSFSGPQETQYF
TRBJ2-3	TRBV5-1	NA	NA	TGCGCCAGCAGCTGCGGGGGCCTCCCCTTCAACGCTAGCACAGATACGCAGTATTTT	CASSCGGLPFNASTDTQYF
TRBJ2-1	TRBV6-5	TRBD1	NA	TGTGCCAGCAGTTACGGGACAGGGTTCTACAATGAGCAGTTCTTC	CASSYGTGFYNEQFF
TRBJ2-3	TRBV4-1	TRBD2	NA	TGCGCCAGCAGCCTATCACAGCGGGAGCCAGATACGCAGTATTTT	CASSLSQREPDTQYF
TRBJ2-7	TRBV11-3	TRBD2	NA	TGTGCCAGCAGCCCACGTGGGACTAGCGGCGGGTTAGAGCAGTACTTC	CASSPRGTSGGLEQYF
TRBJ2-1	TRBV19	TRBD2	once	TGTGCCAGTAGTCTCATGGACCTGGGGGGGAGCTCCTACAATGAGCAGTTCTTC	CASSLMDLGGSSYNEQFF
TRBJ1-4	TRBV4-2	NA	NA	TGTGCCAGCAGCCAAGGCACACCAACTAATGAAAAACTGTTTTTT	CASSQGTPTNEKLFF
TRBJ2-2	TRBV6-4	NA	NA	TGTGCCAGCAGAGGTGGGGGCCAAACCGGGGAGCTGTTTTTT	CASRGGGQTGELFF
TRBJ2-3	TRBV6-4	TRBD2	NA	TGTGCCAGCAGCCCCGCCCGTGGGCTAGCGGGAGAATGGACGCAGTATTTT	CASSPARGLAGEWTQYF
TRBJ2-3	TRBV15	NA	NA	TGTGCCACCAGCAGAGTCCCCTTTCGGGACACCACTCGCACAGATACGCAGTATTTT	CATSRVPFRDTTRTDTQYF
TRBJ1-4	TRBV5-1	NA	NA	TGCGCCAGCAGCTTGGAGGGGGGGCGGGGAAATGAAAAACTGTTTTTT	CASSLEGGRGNEKLFF
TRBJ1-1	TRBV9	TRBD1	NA	TGTGCCAGCAGCTCGGGGGACAGGGGTGACACTGAAGCTTTCTTT	CASSSGDRGDTEAFF
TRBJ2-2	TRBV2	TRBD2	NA	TGTGCCAGCAGTGAAGGAGGGACTAGCGGGAACACCGGGGAGCTGTTTTTT	CASSEGGTSGNTGELFF
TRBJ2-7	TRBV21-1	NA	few	TGTGCCAGCAGGCATGATTTGTCGGGGGAAGAGCAGTACTTC	CASRHDLSGEEQYF
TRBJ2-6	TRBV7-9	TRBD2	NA	TGTGCCAGTCCTCTTCCTGGGGGGGTTAGCTCTGGGGCCAACGTCCTGACTTTC	CASPLPGGVSSGANVLTF
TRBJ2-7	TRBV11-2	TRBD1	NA	TGTGCCAGCAGCTTACCCGGGACAGGGGCCGGCGAGCAGTACTTC	CASSLPGTGAGEQYF
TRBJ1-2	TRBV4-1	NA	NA	TGCGCCAGAAGGGGTTTCCTGCGCAATGGCTACACCTTC	CARRGFLRNGYTF
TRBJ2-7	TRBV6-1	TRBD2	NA	TGTGCCAGCAGTGGGACTAGCGGGATAAGGTCCCCCTTCTACGAGCAGTACTTC	CASSGTSGIRSPFYEQYF
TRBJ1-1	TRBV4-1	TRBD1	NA	TGCGCCAGCAGCCGAGGGACAGGGCAGAACACTGAAGCTTTCTTT	CASSRGTGQNTEAFF
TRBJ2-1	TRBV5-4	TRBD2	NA	TGTGCCAGCAGCTCACCGGGACTAGCTGCCAATGAGCAGTTCTTC	CASSSPGLAANEQFF
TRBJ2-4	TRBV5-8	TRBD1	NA	TGTGCCAGCAGCTGCCCCGGGACAGGCAAAAACATTCAGTACTTC	CASSCPGTGKNIQYF
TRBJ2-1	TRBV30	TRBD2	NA	TGTGCCTGGAGGGCAACACTTGGGCGGGAGCCCCCGTTTAGCTCCTACAATGAGCAGTTCTTC	CAWRATLGREPPFSSYNEQFF
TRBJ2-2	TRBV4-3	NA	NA	NA	CASSSSDRVFNTGELFF
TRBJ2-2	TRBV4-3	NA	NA	TGCGCCAGCAGCCAAGTAAAGTTAGAGGAGCTGTTTTTT	CASSQVKLEELFF
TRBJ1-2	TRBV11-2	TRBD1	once	TGTGCCAGCAGCTTAGGACAGGGGGATGGCTACACCTTC	CASSLGQGDGYTF
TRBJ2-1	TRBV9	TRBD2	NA	TGTGCCAGCAGCGTAAGCGGGAGAGTTAACAATGAGCAGTTCTTC	CASSVSGRVNNEQFF
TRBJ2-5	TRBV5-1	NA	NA	TGCGCCAGCAGCTTGGACATAGGGGGGGCTGGAGTAGGAGAGACCCAGTACTTC	CASSLDIGGAGVGETQYF
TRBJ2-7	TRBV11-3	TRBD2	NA	TGTGCCAGCAGCCCCGGGGGGTACGAGCAGTACTTC	CASSPGGYEQYF
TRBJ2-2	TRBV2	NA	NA	TGTGCCAGCGGACAGATGAACACCGGGGAGCTGTTTTTT	CASGQMNTGELFF
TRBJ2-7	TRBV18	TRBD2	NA	TGTGCCAGCTCTCCTACGCGGGGGGAGTACGACGAGCAGTACTTC	CASSPTRGEYDEQYF
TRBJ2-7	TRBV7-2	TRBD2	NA	TGTGCCAGCAGCTTAGCTTACACACCCGGGACTAGTTTGTCGTGGGAGCAGTACTTC	CASSLAYTPGTSLSWEQYF
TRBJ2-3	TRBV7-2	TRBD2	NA	TGTGCCAGCAGCTTAGGGACTAGCGGGAGATCCCTCACAGATACGCAGTATTTT	CASSLGTSGRSLTDTQYF
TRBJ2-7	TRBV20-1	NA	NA	TGCAGTGCTAGAAGTGACAGAGAGCAGTACTTC	CSARSDREQYF
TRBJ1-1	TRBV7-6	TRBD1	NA	TGTGCCAGCAGCACAATACAGGGGGCGCCGGGCACTGAAGCTTTCTTT	CASSTIQGAPGTEAFF
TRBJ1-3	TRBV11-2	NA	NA	TGTGCCAGCAGCTTTCTCCTGACAGGTGACTCTGGAAACACCATATATTTT	CASSFLLTGDSGNTIYF
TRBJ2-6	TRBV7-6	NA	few	TGTGCCAGCAGCTCCTTGACGGGCTCTGGGGCCAACGTCCTGACTTTC	CASSSLTGSGANVLTF
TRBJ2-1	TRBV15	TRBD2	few	TGTGCCACCAGCAGAGGGCACAGCGGGAGAGGTAATGAGCAGTTCTTC	CATSRGHSGRGNEQFF
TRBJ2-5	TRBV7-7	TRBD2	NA	TGTGCCAGCAGCTTGGGGACTAGCGGGAGTGGAGAGACCCAGTACTTC	CASSLGTSGSGETQYF
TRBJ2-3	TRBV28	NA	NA	TGTGCCAGCAGCCCACTAGGCGGGAAAATAGATACGCAGTATTTT	CASSPLGGKIDTQYF
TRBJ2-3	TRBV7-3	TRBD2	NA	TGTGCCAGCAGCTCTAGCGGGAGAGGGACAGATACGCAGTATTTT	CASSSSGRGTDTQYF
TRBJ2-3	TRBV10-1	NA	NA	TGCGCCAGCAGTGAGGAAACAGGGATCACAGATACGCAGTATTTT	CASSEETGITDTQYF
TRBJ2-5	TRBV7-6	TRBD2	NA	TGTGCCAGCAGCCCAGGACCAGTAGCGGGAGACCAGGAGACCCAGTACTTC	CASSPGPVAGDQETQYF
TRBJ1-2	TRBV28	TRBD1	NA	TGTGCCAGCAGTTTATCCAAGACAGGGGAAGATGGCTACACCTTC	CASSLSKTGEDGYTF
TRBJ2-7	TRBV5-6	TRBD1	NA	TGTGCCAGCACCCGGGACAGGGGCTTAAGGGTCACGAACGAGCAGTACTTC	CASTRDRGLRVTNEQYF